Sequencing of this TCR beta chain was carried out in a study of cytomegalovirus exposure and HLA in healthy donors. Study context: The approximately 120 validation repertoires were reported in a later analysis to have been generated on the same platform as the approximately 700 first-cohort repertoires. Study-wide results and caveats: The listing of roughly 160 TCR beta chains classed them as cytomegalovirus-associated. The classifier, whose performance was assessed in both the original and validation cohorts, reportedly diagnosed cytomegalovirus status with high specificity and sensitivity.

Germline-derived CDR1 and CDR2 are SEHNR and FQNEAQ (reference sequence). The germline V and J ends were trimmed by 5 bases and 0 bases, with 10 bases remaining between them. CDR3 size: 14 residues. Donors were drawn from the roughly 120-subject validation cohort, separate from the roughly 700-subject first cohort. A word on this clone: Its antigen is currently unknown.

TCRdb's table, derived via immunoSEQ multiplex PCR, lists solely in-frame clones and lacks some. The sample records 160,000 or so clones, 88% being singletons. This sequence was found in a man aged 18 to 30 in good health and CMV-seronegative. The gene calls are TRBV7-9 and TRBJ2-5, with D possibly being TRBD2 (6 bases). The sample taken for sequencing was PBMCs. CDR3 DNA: TGTGCCAGCAGCCCCGCGGGGTACCAAGAGACCCAGTACTTC. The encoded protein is CASSPAGYQETQYF.